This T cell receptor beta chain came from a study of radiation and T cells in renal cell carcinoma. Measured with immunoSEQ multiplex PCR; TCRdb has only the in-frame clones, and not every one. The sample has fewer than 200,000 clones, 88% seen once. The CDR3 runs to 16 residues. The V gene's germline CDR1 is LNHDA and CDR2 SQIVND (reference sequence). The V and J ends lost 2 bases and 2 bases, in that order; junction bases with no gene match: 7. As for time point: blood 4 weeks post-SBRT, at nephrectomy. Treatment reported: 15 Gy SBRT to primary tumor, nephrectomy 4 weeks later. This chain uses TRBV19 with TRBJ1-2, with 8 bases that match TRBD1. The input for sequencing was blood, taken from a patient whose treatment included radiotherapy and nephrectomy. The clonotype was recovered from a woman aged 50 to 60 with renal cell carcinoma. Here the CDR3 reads CASSIRQGLLNYGYTF. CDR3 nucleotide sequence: TGTGCCAGTAGTATAAGACAGGGGTTATTAAACTATGGCTACACCTTC.